This T cell receptor (beta chain) appears in the sequencing data of a study of blood T cells in healthy people across ages. V lost 0 bases and J 5 bases, leaving 11 bases between the germline ends. The CDR3 totals 14 residues. Germline CDR1 reads MNHEY; CDR2 reads SMNVEV (reference sequence). Findings of the study overall: Relative to aged donors, long-lived donors carried more naive CD4+ cells and displayed higher diversity.

As regards this clonotype: The antigen is not known.

Primed by a sample-barcoded 5' primer and a J-beta primer mix, a second PCR proceeded for about 6 to 12 cycles. TCRdb redid the calling of the 5' RACE reads with MiXCR, one entry per CDR3 protein. Of more than 900,000 distinct CDR3 sequences in the sample, approximately 25% are singletons; the top ten hold approximately 0.71%. These data were also reused for a study on T cells of mothers and their children. That paper adds: At around 1.5 ug per 15 ul, all of the extracted RNA went into cDNA synthesis.

Sequencing was carried out using blood. The chain recombines TRBV27 with TRBJ2-7; D is undetermined. The TCR comes from a girl aged 2 to 10 in good health. The chain's CDR3 is CASSLSLDWDEQYF. The CDR3 coding sequence is TGTGCCAGCAGTTTATCGCTCGACTGGGACGAGCAGTACTTC.